Sequencing of this TCR beta chain was carried out in a study of blood T cell repertoires in COVID-19. This clone was detected a few times. Enrolled during active infection, Seattle patients were then followed longitudinally. Germline lookup yields CDR1 LGHNT and CDR2 FRNRAP. V lost 5 bases and J lost 7, with 14 bases in between. The CDR3 consists of 13 residues. Assay: immunoSEQ multiplex PCR; the TCRdb copy retains only in-frame clones and omits some. The sample carries about 320,000 clones, around nine tenths recorded once. This clonotype originated in a woman younger than 45 with COVID-19, enrolled during active disease. The chain is built from TRBV12-5 and TRBJ1-2, with D uncertain. The sequenced sample consisted of peripheral blood. This CDR3 reads CASGKAGEVGYTF. The CDR3 DNA reads as TGTGCTAGTGGTAAAGCCGGGGAGGTTGGCTACACCTTC.